What follows describes a single T cell receptor beta chain. Antigen: not known. The data were taken from a study of shared clonotypes between healthy human individuals. Germline V gives CDR1 LGHNA, CDR2 YSLEER. The CDR3 totals 13 residues. Deletions cut 0 bases from V and 7 bases from J, with 9 bases between. Clones were sequenced by immunoSEQ multiplex PCR, and TCRdb holds only the in-frame ones, with some missing. This sample carries around 330,000 clones, approximately 79% of them seen once, and the ten largest clones take over 9%. Study-wide results and limits: The study generally estimated greater richness for naive than memory subsets.

The V gene is TRBV4-3, the J gene TRBJ1-1; D unresolved. The sample taken for sequencing was memory CD4+ T cells sorted from blood. Subset described: CD45RA-negative fraction. The TCR comes from a man aged 30 to 39 in good health. CDR3 residues: CASSQDPGNEAFF. As DNA, the CDR3 is TGCGCCAGCAGCCAAGATCCTGGCAATGAAGCTTTCTTT.